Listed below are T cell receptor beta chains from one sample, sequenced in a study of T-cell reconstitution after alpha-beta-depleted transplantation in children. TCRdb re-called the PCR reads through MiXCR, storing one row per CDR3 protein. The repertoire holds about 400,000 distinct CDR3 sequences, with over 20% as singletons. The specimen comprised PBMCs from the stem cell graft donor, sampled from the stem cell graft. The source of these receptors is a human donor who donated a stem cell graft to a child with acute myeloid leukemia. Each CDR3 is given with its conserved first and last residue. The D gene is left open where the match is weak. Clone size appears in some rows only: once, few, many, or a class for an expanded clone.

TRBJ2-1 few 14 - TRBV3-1 CASSRLLSYNEQFF TGTGCCAGCAGCCGGTTGTTGTCCTACAATGAGCAGTTCTTC
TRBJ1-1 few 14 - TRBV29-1 CSVRGPPLRTEAFF TGCAGCGTACGGGGACCGCCGCTGAGAACTGAAGCTTTCTTT
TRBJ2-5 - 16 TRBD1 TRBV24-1 CAAIDLGEGTEETQYF TGTGCCGCCATTGATTTGGGCGAGGGGACAGAAGAGACCCAGTACTTC
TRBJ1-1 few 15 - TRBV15 CATSRDLGKNTEAFF TGTGCCACCAGCAGAGATTTAGGGAAGAACACTGAAGCTTTCTTT
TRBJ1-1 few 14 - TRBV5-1 CASSFTGLKTEAFF TGCGCCAGCAGCTTCACAGGGTTGAAGACTGAAGCTTTCTTT
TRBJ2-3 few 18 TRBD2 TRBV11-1 CASSLAGLAGAGTDTQYF TGTGCCAGCAGCTTAGCGGGACTAGCGGGAGCAGGCACAGATACGCAGTATTTT
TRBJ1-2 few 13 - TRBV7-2 CASSLGPRYGYTF TGTGCCAGCAGCTTAGGTCCCCGCTATGGCTACACCTTC
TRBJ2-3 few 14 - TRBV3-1 CASSPYRETDTQYF TGTGCCAGCAGCCCATACAGGGAAACAGATACGCAGTATTTT
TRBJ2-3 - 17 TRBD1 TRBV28 CASSTRTGPVVVDTQYF TGTGCCAGCAGTACCCGGACAGGGCCGGTAGTAGTAGATACGCAGTATTTT
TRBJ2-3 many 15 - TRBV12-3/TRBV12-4 CASSFNQGRTDTQYF TGTGCCAGCAGTTTCAATCAGGGACGCACAGATACGCAGTATTTT
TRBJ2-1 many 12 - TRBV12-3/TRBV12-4 CASSRDYNEQFF TGTGCCAGCAGCCGGGACTACAATGAGCAGTTCTTC
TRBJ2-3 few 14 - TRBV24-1 CATSDLGLSDTQYF TGTGCCACCAGTGATTTAGGGCTGTCAGATACGCAGTATTTT
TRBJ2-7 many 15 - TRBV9 CASSVGGSSSYEQYF TGTGCCAGCAGCGTAGGAGGCAGCAGCTCCTACGAGCAGTACTTC
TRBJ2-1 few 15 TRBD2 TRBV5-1 CASSAGLATYNEQFF TGCGCCAGCAGCGCCGGACTAGCGACCTACAATGAGCAGTTCTTC
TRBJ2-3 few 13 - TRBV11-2 CASSFSKTDTQYF TGTGCCAGCAGCTTCAGCAAGACAGATACGCAGTATTTT
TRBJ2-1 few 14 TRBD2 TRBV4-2 CATRSGRGNNEQFF TGTGCCACCCGCTCTGGGCGGGGGAACAATGAGCAGTTCTTC
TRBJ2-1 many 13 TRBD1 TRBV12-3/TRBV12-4 CASSLQGAWEQFF TGTGCCAGCAGTCTGCAGGGGGCATGGGAGCAGTTCTTC
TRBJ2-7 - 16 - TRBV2 CASNRGLRLDQRTQYF TGTGCCAGCAACCGGGGGCTCCGACTAGACCAAAGAACACAGTACTTC
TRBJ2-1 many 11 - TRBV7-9 CASSRLGEQFF TGTGCCAGCAGCCGGCTAGGTGAGCAGTTCTTC
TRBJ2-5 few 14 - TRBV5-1 CASSLNADWETQYF TGCGCCAGCAGCTTGAATGCAGACTGGGAGACCCAGTACTTC
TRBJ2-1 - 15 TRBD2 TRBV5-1 CASSLGTSGLYEQFF TGCGCCAGCAGCTTGGGGACTAGCGGGCTATATGAGCAGTTCTTC
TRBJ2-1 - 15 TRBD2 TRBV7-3 CASTLDGLADNEQFF TGTGCCAGCACCCTCGACGGACTAGCGGACAATGAGCAGTTCTTC
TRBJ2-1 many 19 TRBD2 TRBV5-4 CASSWPGASGRNRDNEQFF TGTGCCAGCAGCTGGCCGGGGGCTAGCGGGAGAAATCGTGACAATGAGCAGTTCTTC
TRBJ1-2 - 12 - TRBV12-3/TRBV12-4 CASSSRQYGYTF TGTGCCAGCAGTTCCCGACAGTATGGCTACACCTTC
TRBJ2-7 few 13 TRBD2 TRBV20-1 CSATGRASDEQYF TGCAGTGCTACTGGGAGGGCCAGCGACGAGCAGTACTTC
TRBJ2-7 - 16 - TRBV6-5 CASSYSTPARSYEQYF TGTGCCAGCAGTTACTCGACCCCGGCCAGGAGCTACGAGCAGTACTTC
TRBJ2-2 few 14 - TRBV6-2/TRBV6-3 CASRPTANTGELFF TGTGCCAGCAGACCGACAGCGAACACCGGGGAGCTGTTTTTT
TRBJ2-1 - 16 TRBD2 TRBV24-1 CATSDGIAGGYNEQFF TGTGCCACCAGTGATGGAATAGCGGGAGGGTACAATGAGCAGTTCTTC
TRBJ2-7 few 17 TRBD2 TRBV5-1 CASSWDGTSGKTYEQYF TGCGCCAGCAGCTGGGACGGGACTAGCGGGAAGACCTACGAGCAGTACTTC
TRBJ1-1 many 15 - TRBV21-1 CASSKEEGDGTEAFF TGTGCCAGCAGCAAAGAGGAAGGGGACGGCACTGAAGCTTTCTTT
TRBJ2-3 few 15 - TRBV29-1 CSVEDRAQGTDTQYF TGCAGCGTTGAAGATCGAGCCCAGGGGACAGATACGCAGTATTTT
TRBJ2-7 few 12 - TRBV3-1 CASSQEGREQYF TGTGCCAGCAGCCAAGAGGGGCGAGAGCAGTACTTC
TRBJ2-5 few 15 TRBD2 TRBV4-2 CASSQAGLVAETQYF TGTGCCAGCAGCCAAGCGGGACTAGTGGCGGAGACCCAGTACTTC